This record covers a single T cell receptor beta chain. As handled by the study authors: Reference gene primer amplification gave estimated nucleated cell counts. TCRdb's copy holds only in-frame clones and misses some; the assay was immunoSEQ multiplex PCR. V and J calls and clone size follow that table, whereas D and trimming were derived from the DNA. The sample holds approximately 130,000 clones; roughly four fifths are singletons and the top ten take around 13%. Germline trimming cut 4 bases from V and 10 bases from J; bases unmatched to any gene: 10. The CDR3 consists of 16 residues. Germline-derived CDR1 and CDR2 are SGHRS and YFSETQ. The data originate from a study of blood T cell repertoires in COVID-19.

The material sequenced was peripheral blood. This chain uses TRBV5-1 with TRBJ2-1; the match to TRBD2 covers 14 bases. The TCR was taken from a human donor in a cohort sampled during active COVID-19. CDR3 coding DNA: TGCGCCAGCAGCCTAATGACTAGCGGGGGGGCGAAAGAGCAGTTCTTC. Its protein product is CASSLMTSGGAKEQFF. The entire variable domain, with the rest obtained from reference TRBV5-1 and TRBJ2-1, is as follows: KAGVTQTPRYLIKTRGQQVTLSCSPISGHRSVSWYQQTPGQGLQFLFEYFSETQRNKGNFPGRFSGRQFSNSRSEMNVSTLELGDSALYLCASSLMTSGGAKEQFFGPGTRLTVL.